In this sample, the clone carrying this TCR beta chain turned up once. The antigen remains undetermined. The source of the sample is a study of T cell responses to AZD1222 COVID-19 vaccine. Points from the study as a whole: Donors were mostly white British, more females; clonal diversity possibly underestimated. The span of vaccine-associated CD4 TCRs extended across spike, with dominance at 160-218 and 743-854. Baseline testing showed seropositivity in only a handful of AZD1222 recipients. Reportedly, nearly half of unique spike TCRs recognized epitopes outside B.1.351/B.1.1.7 mutations.

The CDR3 is 16 amino acids. CDR1 SGHVS and CDR2 FQNEAQ come from the germline V gene. V shed 3 bases and J shed 2 bases, with 11 bases lying between them. This table comes from immunoSEQ multiplex PCR, and its TCRdb copy is limited to in-frame clones, with some not included. The repertoire has some 120,000 clones, around 85% of them found once; the top ten carry around 6%. This clonotype was sampled from an adult in good health. The chain uses TRBV7-8 and TRBJ1-6, with D perhaps matching TRBD1 (6 bases). The material was peripheral blood, obtained on day 0 of AZD1222 vaccination. The CDR3 region has the DNA TGTGCCAGCAGCTTCCTCCGGGACACCTATAATTCACCCCTCCACTTT. Encoded protein: CASSFLRDTYNSPLHF.